This T cell receptor beta chain was sequenced for a study of CD4 T cells in relation to SARS-CoV-2 and coronaviruses. The table came from immunoSEQ multiplex PCR; TCRdb's copy has only in-frame clones and leaves some out. The sample has tens of thousands of clones; roughly 76% are singletons. For this clone: As yet, its antigen is unknown.

Germline V gene data show CDR1 as SGHNT and CDR2 as YENEEA. The CDR3 sequence is 18 residues long. V dropped 5 bases and J dropped 1; count of bases not matched to a gene: 13. The source is an adult with COVID-19. The chain combines TRBV11-3 with TRBJ2-7, with 11 bases fitting TRBD2. The sequencing input was memory CD4+ T cells from PBMCs, cultured in vitro. CDR3 sequence reads: CASSLLLLAGGWSYEQYF. CDR3 nucleotides: TGTGCCAGCAGCCTCCTACTCCTAGCGGGAGGATGGTCCTACGAGCAGTACTTC.